This entry describes one T cell receptor beta chain. Study processing details: Counts of nucleated cells, estimated from reference gene primer amplification, were obtained. This table comes from immunoSEQ multiplex PCR, and its TCRdb copy is limited to in-frame clones, with some not included. Clone size and the V and J calls come from that table; the DNA yielded D and trimming. Among about 81,000 clones, around 90% were seen once, and the ten largest hold about 7%. Germline CDR1 SGHAT, CDR2 FQNNGV. This CDR3 spans 14 amino acids. Trimming pared 9 bases from V and 5 bases from J, leaving 16 bases between. This record belongs to a study of blood T cell repertoires in COVID-19. Study context: Nucleic acid was either cDNA or gDNA, and it came from T cells, B-cell-depleted T cells, or PBMCs.

Sequencing was performed on peripheral blood. The genes are TRBV11-2 and TRBJ2-2; D perhaps matches TRBD2 (7 bases). The receptor comes from a man aged 65 to 79 with acute or convalescent COVID-19. The CDR3 region is CASKGGGETGELFF. For the CDR3, the DNA is TGTGCCAGTAAAGGCGGGGGCGAGACCGGGGAGCTGTTTTTT.